This T cell receptor beta chain is from a study of type 1 regulatory T cells. In the study overall: T-allo10 is an in vitro-generated, Tr1-enriched CD4 T cell product specific for alloantigen. Whole-study findings and limits: Tr1 cells had a more restricted TCR repertoire than non-Tr1 cells.

In regard to this clonotype: Its cognate antigen is unknown.

The CDR3 is 13 residues long. The germline gives CDR1 SEHNR, CDR2 FQNEAQ (reference sequence). The germline V and J ends were trimmed by 7 bases and 3 bases, with 12 bases remaining between them. Each CDR3 protein is one row after TCRdb ran MiXCR on the reads. This sample has tens of thousands of distinct CDR3 sequences, with less than 70% found just once. The material sequenced was cultured non-Tr1 T cells, either the whole culture or a sorted T cell fraction (not recorded which). The chain employs TRBV7-9 and TRBJ1-2, with D unresolved. The receptor was isolated from a human donor in good health. The CDR3 sequence is CASTNDGHYGYTF. For the CDR3, the DNA is TGTGCCAGCACCAATGACGGCCACTATGGCTACACCTTC.